The 27 T cell receptor beta chains reported below all come from one sample, sequenced in a study of T-cell memory formation after mild COVID-19. TCRdb called the 5' RACE reads again in MiXCR, with one record for every CDR3 protein. The table has 200,000 to 300,000 distinct CDR3 sequences, 15% to 20% seen once. The sample was PBMCs or a T cell subset sorted from them (not recorded which). These receptors came from a man aged 18-30 years who had mild COVID-19 (a few samples of this study predate the infection). Cell type and time point are not known.

The chain joins TRBV5-8 to TRBJ2-4; D remains ambiguous. The CDR3 length is 17 residues. Trimming left V 0 bases short and J 1 base short, with 14 bases between. Germline-derived CDR1 and CDR2 are SGHTS and YDEGEE. The CDR3 loop reads CASSLDSVLAAKNIQYF. For the CDR3, the DNA is TGTGCCAGCAGCTTGGATTCGGTATTGGCGGCCAAAAACATTCAGTACTTC.

The chain is built from TRBV9 and TRBJ2-5; D may be TRBD1 or TRBD2 (5 bases each). The CDR3 is made up of 18 amino acids. V was clipped by 0 bases and J by 0 bases, with 18 bases between them. The germline CDR1 and CDR2 sequences are SGDLS and YYNGEE. The CDR3, as DNA: TGTGCCAGCAGCGTAGACGCATACTTGCGAGGGGACCAAGAGACCCAGTACTTC. Protein product: CASSVDAYLRGDQETQYF.

V is TRBV7-9 and J is TRBJ2-3; D gene unclear. The germline gives CDR1 SEHNR, CDR2 FQNEAQ (reference sequence). Trimming took off 4 bases at V and 2 bases at J, with 7 bases between the two ends. The CDR3 has 13 residues. CDR3 in DNA: TGTGCCAGCAGCTGGGCTTACACAGATACGCAGTATTTT. Its translation is CASSWAYTDTQYF.

This clonotype was found a few times. V is TRBV6-2 or TRBV6-3 and J is TRBJ1-1; 8 bases line up with TRBD1. The CDR3 runs to 14 residues. The J segment lost 4 bases and the V segment lost 6 bases, leaving 7 bases of the junction unmatched. Germline assignment: CDR1 MNHEY and CDR2 SVGEGT. CDR3 amino acids: CASSPTGGVTEAFF. In DNA, the CDR3 is TGTGCCAGCAGCCCTACAGGGGGGGTCACTGAAGCTTTCTTT.

This clonotype was picked up a small number of times. V is TRBV4-2 and J is TRBJ1-2, with a tentative D call TRBD1 (5 bases). The V end lost 4 bases, the J end lost 2 bases, and 14 bases lay between the germline ends. The CDR3 consists of 15 residues. Germline CDR1 and CDR2: LGHNA and YNFKEQ. The CDR3 DNA is TGTGCCAGCAGCCCACCCGAGGGGAAGAACTATGGCTACACCTTC. Its translation: CASSPPEGKNYGYTF.

A single count supports this clonotype. This chain connects TRBV27 to TRBJ1-1; D is unresolved. The germline CDR1 and CDR2 sequences are MNHEY and SMNVEV (reference sequence). This CDR3 has 14 amino acids. The V end was cut by 4 bases, the J end by 0 bases, with 9 bases between. CDR3 sequence (DNA): TGTGCCAGCAGTTACGGAAATCTGAACACTGAAGCTTTCTTT. Its translation: CASSYGNLNTEAFF.

This clonotype was seen repeatedly, ten times or more. V and J are TRBV14 and TRBJ1-5; unclear D gene. V was clipped by 1 base and J by 7 bases, with 8 bases between them. The germline CDR1 and CDR2 sequences are SGHDN and FVKESK. The CDR3 loop spans 13 amino acids. The CDR3 loop reads CASSQGLGQPQHF. CDR3 DNA sequence: TGTGCCAGCAGCCAAGGATTAGGGCAGCCCCAGCATTTT. The full variable domain, with the rest looked up from reference TRBV14 and TRBJ1-5, is EAGVTQFPSHSVIEKGQTVTLRCDPISGHDNLYWYRRVMGKEIKFLLHFVKESKQDESGMPNNRFLAERTGGTYSTLKVQPAELEDSGVYFCASSQGLGQPQHFGDGTRLSIL.

The chain has TRBV24-1 and TRBJ2-2, with 8 bases identical to TRBD1. The CDR3 runs to 15 residues. Losses at the gene ends were 3 bases for V and 3 bases for J; bases not matched to a gene: 2. Germline CDR1 is KGHDR and CDR2 is SFDVKD. The CDR3 nucleotides read TGTGCCACCAGTGATCACAGGGGGGACACCGGGGAGCTGTTTTTT. Amino acids: CATSDHRGDTGELFF.

The V and J genes are TRBV6-1 and TRBJ2-5, with D maybe TRBD1 (6 bases). The germline CDR1 and CDR2 sequences are MNHNS and SASEGT. CDR3 size: 18 residues. V lost 0 bases, J lost 2 bases, and 19 bases lay in between. As DNA, the CDR3 is TGTGCCAGCAGTGAAGCGCCGTCGGGCAGGGGAGCACAAGAGACCCAGTACTTC. As protein: CASSEAPSGRGAQETQYF.

The rearrangement links TRBV4-3 to TRBJ2-3; 9 bases are a match to TRBD1. CDR3 length: 14 residues. The V and J ends lost 10 bases and 4 bases, in that order; junction bases with no gene match: 9. CDR1 and CDR2 (germline): LGHNA, YSLEER. The DNA of the CDR3 is TGCGCCACCCCAGGACAGGGGAACGCAGATACGCAGTATTTT. Protein sequence: CATPGQGNADTQYF.

This clonotype has a handful of counts. This chain uses TRBV5-1 with TRBJ2-1; 10 positions agree with TRBD2. The trim removed 0 bases at V and 8 bases at J, leaving 5 bases unmatched. The CDR3 covers 15 residues. Germline loops: CDR1 SGHRS, CDR2 YFSETQ. CDR3 in amino acids: CASSLGASGGYEQFF. As DNA, the CDR3 is TGCGCCAGCAGCTTGGGGGCTAGCGGGGGCTATGAGCAGTTCTTC.

The rearrangement uses TRBV7-2 and TRBJ2-5; unclear D gene. The germline CDR1 and CDR2 sequences are SGHTA and FQGNSA. Deletions cut 7 bases from V and 5 bases from J, with 11 bases between. The CDR3 has 12 residues. DNA of the CDR3: TGTGCCAGCACCCTAGGCCGGGAGACCCAGTACTTC. Translation: CASTLGRETQYF.

This chain uses TRBV20-1 with TRBJ1-2; possibly TRBD1 for D (5 bases). CDR1 is DFQATT and CDR2 is SNEGSKA in the germline V gene (reference sequence). The V gene lost 3 bases and the J gene lost 8 bases, with 13 bases spanning the gap. There are 12 residues in the CDR3. The CDR3 nucleotides read TGCAGTGCTAGCCGGGGGTCGGAAGGCTACACCTTC. Amino acids: CSASRGSEGYTF.

This clonotype was observed at least ten times. The chain carries TRBV7-6 and TRBJ2-7; 8 positions match TRBD2. Per germline, CDR1 SGHVS and CDR2 FNYEAQ. V was pared by 4 bases and J by 6 bases, with 11 bases of the junction left unmatched. The CDR3 runs 15 residues. For the CDR3, the DNA is TGTGCCAGCAGCTCGGGGGGGCGAGCTCGGGGCGAGCAGTACTTC. This sequence encodes CASSSGGRARGEQYF.

This clonotype was observed a few times. The genes are TRBV10-3 and TRBJ2-1; the match to TRBD1 covers 10 bases. CDR1 ENHRY and CDR2 SYGVKD come from the germline V gene. The CDR3 runs to 17 residues. V dropped 4 bases and J dropped 1; count of bases not matched to a gene: 7. DNA for the CDR3: TGTGCCATCAGTGGGGGGACAGGGGAAGCGTCCTACAATGAGCAGTTCTTC. Residues: CAISGGTGEASYNEQFF.

This clonotype has a handful of counts. V is TRBV6-5 and J is TRBJ1-5, with a weak D call TRBD1 (5 bases). The CDR3 has 14 amino acids. With 4 bases removed from V and 13 bases from J, the gap between germline ends came to 20 bases. Germline CDR1 is MNHEY and CDR2 is SVGAGI. The CDR3 is CASSLQGPTGGQHF. The CDR3 DNA sequence: TGTGCCAGCAGTTTGCAGGGCCCTACGGGGGGTCAGCATTTT.

In this sample, this clonotype turned up a few times. The chain links TRBV6-4 to TRBJ2-2; D gene ambiguous. Trimming shortened V by 2 bases and J by 4 bases, and 5 bases separated the two germline ends. CDR3 size: 13 residues. Germline CDR1 MRHNA, CDR2 SNTAGT. CDR3 protein: CASSDLRTGELFF. The CDR3 DNA sequence: TGTGCCAGCAGTGACCTACGCACCGGGGAGCTGTTTTTT.

The CDR3 bases are TGTGCCAGCAGCCAGGGGGTGCGCAACGAGCAGTACTTC. It specifies CASSQGVRNEQYF. The chain is built from TRBV3-1 and TRBJ2-7, with D perhaps TRBD1 or TRBD2 (5 bases each). The CDR3 spans 13 residues. Germline V gives CDR1 LGHDT, CDR2 YNNKEL (reference sequence). The V and J ends lost 3 bases and 5 bases respectively, with 11 bases between them.

Only a few counts were recorded for this clonotype. The chain links TRBV3-1 to TRBJ1-2; D remains ambiguous. V was cut by 4 bases and J by 3 bases, with 6 bases left in between. Germline assignment: CDR1 LGHDT and CDR2 YNNKEL (reference sequence). This CDR3 region has 12 residues. The CDR3 region has the DNA TGTGCCAGCAGCCCTGGACACTATGGCTACACCTTC. It encodes CASSPGHYGYTF.

V usage is TRBV10-3 and J usage is TRBJ1-1, with 7 bases fitting TRBD1. CDR3 size: 14 residues. J gave up 8 bases and V 5 bases, and 11 bases lay outside the gene matches. Germline-derived CDR1 and CDR2 are ENHRY and SYGVKD. The CDR3 sequence: CAISRDSRSSEAFF. The CDR3 nucleotides read TGTGCCATCAGTAGGGACAGTAGGAGTTCGGAAGCTTTCTTT.

The table lists this clonotype with a few counts. This chain links TRBV4-1 with TRBJ2-7, with D uncertain. This CDR3 region has 16 residues. Looked up from germline, CDR1 is MGHRA and CDR2 is YSYEKL. V lost 1 base and J lost 0, with 13 bases in between. The CDR3 DNA sequence: TGCGCCAGCAGCCAAGTTCACGGGCCGATCTCCTACGAGCAGTACTTC. Its protein product is CASSQVHGPISYEQYF.

This clonotype was observed a handful of times. The V gene is TRBV9, the J gene TRBJ2-7, with D perhaps given as TRBD1 or TRBD2 (6 bases each). This CDR3 contains 14 residues. V was cut by 3 bases and J by 0 bases, with 10 bases left in between. CDR1 is SGDLS and CDR2 is YYNGEE in the germline V gene. CDR3 coding DNA: TGTGCCAGCAGCGAGGGGGGCTTCTCCTACGAGCAGTACTTC. This sequence encodes CASSEGGFSYEQYF.

V and J are TRBV12-3 or TRBV12-4 and TRBJ1-2; a weak D match, TRBD1 (5 bases). Trimming stripped 6 bases from V and 8 bases from J, with 13 bases between. The CDR3 has 12 residues. The CDR3 sequence is CASSSGGEGYTF. In nucleotides, the CDR3 is TGTGCCAGCAGCTCGGGAGGGGAGGGCTACACCTTC.

This clonotype occurred many times. The V gene is TRBV9, the J gene TRBJ2-3; D gene ambiguous. Germline loops: CDR1 SGDLS, CDR2 YYNGEE. The CDR3 has 19 amino acids. Trimming took off 4 bases at V and 2 bases at J, with 26 bases between the two ends. The CDR3 loop reads CASSPSPIPLGAPTDTQYF. CDR3 nucleotide sequence: TGTGCCAGCAGCCCCAGTCCCATACCCCTCGGTGCGCCCACAGATACGCAGTATTTT.

This chain links TRBV7-2 with TRBJ1-1; D ambiguous. Germline V gives CDR1 SGHTA, CDR2 FQGNSA. CDR3 length: 15 residues. Trimming removed 5 bases at V and 4 bases at J, with 17 bases between. CDR3 nucleotide sequence: TGTGCCAGCAGCCCCTCCACTTGGCGAGCCACTGAAGCTTTCTTT. Translating gives CASSPSTWRATEAFF.

The chain carries TRBV6-2 or TRBV6-3 and TRBJ1-5; 8 nucleotides align to TRBD1. Germline trimming cut 5 bases from V and 6 bases from J; bases unmatched to any gene: 9. This CDR3 contains 15 residues. Germline CDR1 is MNHEY and CDR2 is SVGEGT. The CDR3 loop is CASSRGGQGSQPQHF. The CDR3 bases are TGTGCCAGCAGTCGCGGAGGACAGGGAAGTCAGCCCCAGCATTTT.

In its sample, this clonotype was seen a few times. V usage is TRBV6-6 and J usage is TRBJ2-7; 8 bases are a match to TRBD2. The J segment lost 4 bases and the V segment lost 1 base, leaving 9 bases of the junction unmatched. Looked up from germline, CDR1 is MNHNY and CDR2 is SVGAGI (reference sequence). This CDR3 has 16 residues. CDR3 region: CASSYFGGGTTYEQYF. The CDR3 DNA is TGTGCCAGCAGTTACTTCGGCGGGGGGACGACGTACGAGCAGTACTTC.